One sample yielded the 7 T cell receptor beta chains listed below, sequenced in a study of identical twins. Each CDR3 protein gets one entry after TCRdb re-called the 5' RACE reads with MiXCR. The sample includes hundreds of thousands of distinct CDR3 sequences, around an eighth seen only once; the top ten take about 1.5%. In addition, the sample was reused for a study of yellow fever vaccine responses in identical twins.

What was sequenced was PBMCs. These receptors originate from a young woman in good health.

This clonotype showed up many times. The genes are TRBV7-2 and TRBJ1-4; no clear D gene. V lost 0 bases to trimming and J lost 3 bases, with 14 bases between them. The germline V gene has CDR1 SGHTA and CDR2 FQGNSA. The CDR3 is 17 residues long. The CDR3 nucleotides read TGTGCCAGCAGCTTAGCGGGCCCCCGAACGTCTAATGAAAAACTGTTTTTT. It is translated as CASSLAGPRTSNEKLFF.

This clonotype was observed many times. The chain uses TRBV10-3 and TRBJ2-7; no clear D gene. The CDR3 is 12 residues long. In germline, CDR1 is ENHRY, CDR2 SYGVKD. V lost 8 bases, J lost 5 bases, and 13 bases lay in between. Here the CDR3 DNA reads TGTGCCATCGGTACAAACGGTAACGAGCAGTACGTC. It specifies CAIGTNGNEQYV.

This clonotype was counted ten times or more. This chain joins TRBV3-1 and TRBJ1-5; TRBD1 might be the D (5 bases). V lost 0 bases to trimming and J lost 7 bases, with 13 bases between them. The germline gives CDR1 LGHDT, CDR2 YNNKEL (reference sequence). This CDR3 is 15 amino acids long. The CDR3: CASSQEQGGGQPQHF. The CDR3 coding sequence is TGTGCCAGCAGCCAAGAGCAGGGAGGTGGGCAGCCCCAGCATTTT.

This clonotype turned up a few times. Germline and junction disagree at one end, which may indicate a read error. V gene TRBV10-2 combines with J gene TRBJ1-5, with TRBD1 matching 8 bases. The CDR3 spans 15 residues. Germline CDR1 and CDR2: WSHSY and SAAADI. The CDR3 loop reads CATSEDRGSYQPQHF. In nucleotides, the CDR3 is TGCGCCACCAGTGAAGACAGGGGAAGCTATCAGCCCCAGCATTTT.

This clonotype was found a few times. This chain links TRBV3-1 with TRBJ2-1; 12 positions match TRBD2. This CDR3 region has 18 residues. V lost 2 bases and J lost 5; bases outside the gene matches: 10. CDR1 LGHDT and CDR2 YNNKEL come from the germline V gene (reference sequence). In DNA, the CDR3 is TGTGCCAGCAGCCAACCCCGGACTAGCGGGGCCACTAACAATGAGCAGTTCTTC. Translated, it gives CASSQPRTSGATNNEQFF.

This clonotype turned up a few times. The chain has TRBV27 and TRBJ2-6; 9 positions match TRBD2. The CDR3 extends over 16 amino acids. V shed 2 bases and J 2 bases; nucleotides not matched to a gene: 1. Per germline, CDR1 MNHEY and CDR2 SMNVEV (reference sequence). CDR3 bases: TGTGCCAGCAGTTTACAGCGGGAGGCTGGGGCCAACGTCCTGACTTTC. Its protein is CASSLQREAGANVLTF.

The V gene is TRBV28, the J gene TRBJ2-7; D is unclear. The germline V gene encodes CDR1 MDHEN and CDR2 SYDVKM. The CDR3 extends over 14 amino acids. The V gene lost 5 bases and the J gene lost 5 bases, with 16 bases spanning the gap. The CDR3 loop reads CASSRSHIKHEQYF. CDR3 DNA: TGTGCCAGCAGTCGTAGTCACATTAAACACGAGCAGTACTTC.